The clone carrying this TCR beta chain was seen a single time. The germline CDR1 and CDR2 sequences are MNHNY and SVGAGI (reference sequence). The CDR3 is 11 amino acids. Deletions cut 6 bases from V and 4 bases from J, with 6 bases between. This sample was included in a study of control samples from healthy donors and cancer patients. Assay: immunoSEQ multiplex PCR; the TCRdb copy retains only in-frame clones and omits some. The sample yields approximately 70,000 clones, 85% to 90% seen once. This chain connects TRBV6-6 to TRBJ2-5; no reliable D call. The specimen sequenced was PBMCs. The origin of this receptor is a man in his sixties with lung cancer. CDR3 residues: CASSRGETQYF. The CDR3 region has the DNA TGTGCCAGCAGCAGAGGAGAGACCCAGTACTTC.